This entry lists 4 T cell receptor beta chains sequenced from one sample in a study of beta chain features in type 1 diabetes. The sequenced template was cDNA made from the entire isolated RNA. Measured with immunoSEQ multiplex PCR; TCRdb has only the in-frame clones, and not every one. The sample has around 280,000 clones, 7% to 9% seen once; the top ten hold more than 0.9%. Specimen: central memory CD4+ T cells from blood. These receptors all come from a woman aged 18-30 years in good health.

The genes are TRBV7-8 and TRBJ2-3; unclear D gene. Trimming cost V 1 base and J 5 bases, with 10 bases left between them. The CDR3 has 14 residues. Germline V gene data show CDR1 as SGHVS and CDR2 as FQNEAQ. The CDR3 coding sequence is TGTGCCAGCAGCTTAGGAAGACCAGGAGATACGCAGTATTTT. It is translated as CASSLGRPGDTQYF.

The chain employs TRBV6-1 and TRBJ2-6, with D possibly being TRBD1 (5 bases). Trimming left V 3 bases short and J 15 bases short, with 21 bases between. The CDR3 is 15 amino acids. Per germline, CDR1 MNHNS and CDR2 SASEGT. For the CDR3, the DNA is TGTGCCAGCAGTGAGCGTGCCGGGCCCCAGGGTGACCTGACTTTC. It is translated as CASSERAGPQGDLTF.

This clone was counted between two and nine times. The rearrangement joins TRBV10-3 to TRBJ2-2; no clear D. Germline values: CDR1 ENHRY, CDR2 SYGVKD. The CDR3 is 18 amino acids. V lost 6 bases to trimming and J lost 8 bases, with 28 bases between them. As DNA, the CDR3 is TGTGCCATCAGGCCTGGCCCGATGGGGAATGTGTATCCTGGGGAGCTGTTTTTT. Translation gives CAIRPGPMGNVYPGELFF.

At least ten counts were recorded for this clone. The rearrangement uses TRBV2 and TRBJ2-3, with D unresolved. V was shortened by 7 bases and J by 1 base, with 12 bases between the two germline ends. This CDR3 contains 14 residues. Germline V gene lookup returns CDR1 SNHLY and CDR2 FYNNEI. CDR3 protein: CASKMEPGTDTQYF. Here the CDR3 DNA reads TGTGCCAGCAAAATGGAACCCGGCACAGATACGCAGTATTTT. Combining the CDR3 with reference TRBV2 and TRBJ2-3 gives the whole variable domain EPEVTQTPSHQVTQMGQEVILRCVPISNHLYFYWYRQILGQKVEFLVSFYNNEISEKSEIFDDQFSVERPDGSNFTLKIRSTKLEDSAMYFCASKMEPGTDTQYFGPGTRLTVL.